This TCR beta chain appears in the sequencing data of a study of cytomegalovirus exposure and HLA in healthy donors. Sequencing was performed with immunoSEQ multiplex PCR; in TCRdb, only in-frame clones are kept and a portion is missing. The sample contains about 58,000 clones, around 90% of which appear only once. The J segment lost 6 bases and the V segment lost 0 bases, leaving 5 bases of the junction unmatched. CDR3 length: 15 residues. Per the germline V gene, CDR1 is SGDLS and CDR2 is YYNGEE. Sequencing was carried out using PBMCs. The chain recombines TRBV9 with TRBJ2-3, with 9 bases matching TRBD2. This receptor was identified in a young man in good health and CMV-seronegative. This CDR3 reads CASSVELAGHDTQYF. The CDR3 bases are TGTGCCAGCAGCGTAGAACTAGCGGGTCACGATACGCAGTATTTT.